This TCR beta chain is drawn from a study of cytomegalovirus exposure and HLA in healthy donors. Study-wide results and caveats: Indistinguishability led to the exclusion of some V segments, TRBV6-2 and TRBV6-3 included. Later, TCR association rates were found to vary by HLA locus, highest for DRB1 and lowest for HLA-C.

Primers: 60 Vbeta forward and 13 Jbeta reverse. The method was immunoSEQ multiplex PCR; TCRdb's version includes in-frame clones alone and lacks a portion of them. The sample has approximately 180,000 clones; about four fifths are singletons. About this clone itself: Antigen: not known.

J lost 9 bases, V lost 0 bases, and 7 bases had no gene match. The germline V gene encodes CDR1 MDHEN and CDR2 SYDVKM. This CDR3 region has 15 residues. The TCR sequence derives from a male donor in good health and CMV-seronegative. Sequenced material: PBMCs. The chain links TRBV28 to TRBJ2-2, with 7 nucleotides matching TRBD1. Written as DNA, the CDR3 is TGTGCCAGCAGTTTATGGGGACAGAAGGATCGGGAGCTGTTTTTT. This translates into CASSLWGQKDRELFF.